Each of the 11 T cell receptor beta chains below was sequenced from the same sample in a study of early stage breast cancer tumors. The protocol was immunoSEQ multiplex PCR, while the TCRdb copy is restricted to in-frame clones and leaves out a portion. The sample yields 50,000 or so clones, roughly four fifths seen once. The sequenced sample consisted of blood. The receptors were sampled from a person between 50 and 60 years old with breast cancer.

CDR3 sequence reads: CASTDPPGFGNQPQHF. DNA for the CDR3: TGTGCCAGCACCGACCCCCCCGGGTTTGGCAATCAGCCCCAGCATTTT. This sequence joins TRBV6-6 and TRBJ1-5; D is uncertain. The CDR3 spans 16 residues. Germline V gives CDR1 MNHNY, CDR2 SVGAGI (reference sequence). V lost 7 bases and J lost 2, with 18 bases in between.

The chain joins TRBV11-2 to TRBJ1-4, with no clear D. V was trimmed by 1 base and J by 5 bases, leaving 8 bases between them. CDR3 length equals 14 residues. CDR1 and CDR2 (germline): SGHAT, FQNNGV. CDR3 residues: CASSLAAENEKLFF. The CDR3 nucleotides are TGTGCCAGCAGCTTAGCGGCAGAAAATGAAAAACTGTTTTTT.

The chain is built from TRBV28 and TRBJ2-3; D is tentatively TRBD1 or TRBD2 (5 bases each). This CDR3 has 14 residues. Deletions cut 10 bases from V and 2 bases from J, with 16 bases between. Germline loops: CDR1 MDHEN, CDR2 SYDVKM. CDR3 DNA: TGTGCCACAAGGCCAGGGACCCTCACAGATACGCAGTATTTT. This encodes CATRPGTLTDTQYF.

This clone was seen a single time. The chain has TRBV19 and TRBJ1-3, with D tentatively TRBD1 (6 bases). This CDR3 spans 17 amino acids. Germline V lookup: CDR1 LNHDA, CDR2 SQIVND (reference sequence). The V end lost 3 bases, the J end lost 2 bases, and 17 bases lay between the germline ends. The CDR3 sequence: CASSMGRGRRTGNTIYF. As DNA, the CDR3 is TGTGCCAGTAGTATGGGAAGGGGGAGGCGTACTGGAAACACCATATATTTT.

This clone was seen a handful of times. The gene calls are TRBV18 and TRBJ2-2, with 8 bases identical to TRBD1. This CDR3 has 15 residues. CDR1 and CDR2 (germline): KGHSH, LQKENI. The junction had 4 bases not matched to a gene; V was cut back by 6 bases and J by 1 base. DNA of the CDR3: TGTGCCAGCTCGATCGGACAGGGGAACACCGGGGAGCTGTTTTTT. Translation: CASSIGQGNTGELFF.

The table lists this clone with a count of one. V gene TRBV4-1 combines with J gene TRBJ2-2; D could derive from TRBD1 or TRBD2 (5 bases each). Looked up from germline, CDR1 is MGHRA and CDR2 is YSYEKL. Deletions cut 1 base from V and 5 bases from J, with 8 bases between. The CDR3 runs to 14 residues. The CDR3 spells CASSQGWGTGELFF. In nucleotides, the CDR3 is TGCGCCAGCAGCCAAGGATGGGGGACCGGGGAGCTGTTTTTT.

This chain links TRBV29-1 with TRBJ1-1; 10 positions match TRBD1. This CDR3 has 14 amino acids. In germline, CDR1 is SQVTM, CDR2 ANQGSEA. With V trimmed by 7 bases and J by 0 bases, 5 bases remained unmatched. The CDR3 loop is CSGRGTGVNTEAFF. As DNA, the CDR3 is TGCAGCGGACGGGGGACAGGGGTGAACACTGAAGCTTTCTTT.

This clone was seen a few times. V is TRBV6-1 and J is TRBJ1-1; weak D call: TRBD1 (6 bases). Looked up from germline, CDR1 is MNHNS and CDR2 is SASEGT. Between the trimmed V and J ends, which lost 0 bases and 1 base, there was a span of 12 bases. The CDR3 spans 16 residues. This CDR3 is CASSEALGGWNTEAFF. CDR3 sequence (DNA): TGTGCCAGCAGTGAAGCGCTTGGGGGCTGGAACACTGAAGCTTTCTTT.

This clone occurred once. The CDR3 DNA reads as TGTGCCAGCAGCTTAGTAGTTCGTGGGGCAGATACGCAGTATTTT. Residues: CASSLVVRGADTQYF. V and J are TRBV7-9 and TRBJ2-3; D is unclear. CDR1 SEHNR and CDR2 FQNEAQ come from the germline V gene (reference sequence). The CDR3 consists of 15 residues. V lost 1 base and J 4 bases, leaving 12 bases between the germline ends.

The sample holds a few counts of this clone. V usage is TRBV28 and J usage is TRBJ2-4; D gene ambiguous. CDR1 is MDHEN and CDR2 is SYDVKM in the germline V gene. The CDR3 has 14 residues. Between the trimmed V and J ends, which lost 2 bases and 4 bases, there was a span of 9 bases. The CDR3 bases are TGTGCCAGCAGTTTAGGCGGTTTTAAAAACATTCAGTACTTC. Residues: CASSLGGFKNIQYF.

This chain uses TRBV11-3 with TRBJ2-2, with D tentatively TRBD2 (5 bases). Germline CDR1 and CDR2: SGHNT and YENEEA. This CDR3 is 14 amino acids long. V was trimmed by 2 bases and J by 3 bases, leaving 7 bases between them. CDR3 in DNA: TGTGCCAGCAGCTTACCCGGGGACACCGGGGAGCTGTTTTTT. Protein sequence: CASSLPGDTGELFF.